Shown below are 29 T cell receptor beta chains from a single sample sequenced in a study of blood T cell repertoires in COVID-19. Libraries were prepared by immunoSEQ multiplex PCR; TCRdb keeps only in-frame clonotypes and omits some of them. The table shows about 300,000 clones, with 70% to 90% occurring only once. The sequenced sample consisted of PBMCs or T cells enriched from blood (not recorded which). The receptors derive from a man aged 30 to 45 who had recovered from COVID-19.

The rearrangement uses TRBV5-4 and TRBJ2-1, with D hard to call. The CDR3 runs to 13 residues. V was trimmed by 0 bases and J by 7 bases, leaving 8 bases between them. Germline assignment: CDR1 SGHNT and CDR2 YYREEE (reference sequence). The CDR3 is CASSLATANEQFF. Here the CDR3 DNA reads TGTGCCAGCAGCTTGGCCACAGCAAATGAGCAGTTCTTC.

The rearrangement links TRBV24-1 to TRBJ2-1; TRBD1 might be the D (6 bases). The germline V gene encodes CDR1 KGHDR and CDR2 SFDVKD. The length of the CDR3 is 13 residues. The V end was cut by 3 bases, the J end by 10 bases, with 12 bases between. DNA for the CDR3: TGTGCCACCAGTGATCCCGACAGGCGAGAGCAGTTCTTC. It specifies CATSDPDRREQFF.

The chain has TRBV7-9 and TRBJ2-5, with D perhaps matching TRBD1 (6 bases). V shed 7 bases and J shed 7 bases, with 16 bases lying between them. Germline assignment: CDR1 SEHNR and CDR2 FQNEAQ (reference sequence). This CDR3 contains 13 residues. CDR3 amino acids: CASIRDTVGTQYF. The CDR3 nucleotides are TGTGCCAGCATCCGGGACACCGTGGGGACCCAGTACTTC.

The chain links TRBV15 to TRBJ2-1; D is possibly TRBD1 (7 bases). Per germline, CDR1 LNHNV and CDR2 YYDKDF (reference sequence). The CDR3 runs to 15 residues. V was pared by 5 bases and J by 6 bases, with 17 bases between. The CDR3 DNA is TGTGCCACCAGCCGGGAGACAGGGATCCTCAATGAGCAGTTCTTC. Encoded protein: CATSRETGILNEQFF.

The V and J genes are TRBV19 and TRBJ1-2; D gene ambiguous. This CDR3 comprises 14 residues. CDR1 is LNHDA and CDR2 is SQIVND in the germline V gene (reference sequence). V gave up 5 bases and J gave up 8 bases, with 18 bases separating them. The CDR3 protein is CASSLGSPLSGYTF. CDR3 nucleotide sequence: TGTGCCAGTAGTTTGGGGAGCCCCCTCAGCGGCTACACCTTC.

The V call is TRBV24-1, the J call TRBJ2-2; possibly TRBD1 for D (6 bases). There are 15 residues in the CDR3. Trimming pared 5 bases from V and 1 base from J, leaving 10 bases between. The V gene's germline CDR1 is KGHDR and CDR2 SFDVKD. Here the CDR3 reads CATSVARGNTGELFF. DNA for the CDR3: TGTGCCACCAGTGTGGCCAGGGGGAACACCGGGGAGCTGTTTTTT.

The count of this clone is one. J is TRBJ1-1 and V is TRBV6-5; tentative D call: TRBD1 (5 bases). The ends were cut back, 0 bases at V and 6 bases at J, with 14 bases in the middle. Germline V gives CDR1 MNHEY, CDR2 SVGAGI. This CDR3 is 15 amino acids long. CDR3 sequence: CASSYSGGAGAEAFF. CDR3 in DNA: TGTGCCAGCAGTTACTCGGGGGGAGCTGGGGCTGAAGCTTTCTTT.

The gene calls are TRBV5-4 and TRBJ2-7, with 7 bases lining up with TRBD1. CDR3 length equals 15 residues. Germline V gene data show CDR1 as SGHNT and CDR2 as YYREEE (reference sequence). Germline trimming cut 4 bases from V and 4 bases from J; bases unmatched to any gene: 11. The CDR3 sequence is CASSLPGQRSYEQYF. The CDR3 nucleotides are TGTGCCAGCAGCCTTCCGGGACAGAGGTCTTACGAGCAGTACTTC.

A note on this clone: Other DNA sequences of this sample code for an identical CDR3. This rearrangement joins TRBV19 to TRBJ2-7, with 10 positions matching TRBD1. The J segment lost 2 bases and the V segment lost 5 bases, leaving 3 bases of the junction unmatched. This CDR3 spans 14 amino acids. Germline CDR1 and CDR2: LNHDA and SQIVND (reference sequence). The chain's CDR3 is CASSVGQGPYEQYF. In DNA form, the CDR3 reads TGTGCCAGTAGTGTGGGACAGGGGCCCTACGAGCAGTACTTC.

The chain links TRBV27 to TRBJ2-2, with 9 bases identical to TRBD2. The ends lost 1 base at V and 7 bases at J; junction bases unmatched: 7. Germline V lookup: CDR1 MNHEY, CDR2 SMNVEV (reference sequence). This CDR3 has 16 residues. The CDR3: CASSLFAGGPGGELFF. CDR3 bases: TGTGCCAGCAGTTTATTTGCGGGAGGGCCAGGCGGGGAGCTGTTTTTT.

V is TRBV2 and J is TRBJ1-5, with D possibly being TRBD1 (5 bases). The V and J ends lost 7 bases and 4 bases respectively, with 17 bases between them. This CDR3 has 15 residues. The germline V gene encodes CDR1 SNHLY and CDR2 FYNNEI. The CDR3 sequence is CASTRWGMGNQPQHF. As DNA, the CDR3 is TGTGCCAGCACCCGATGGGGCATGGGGAATCAGCCCCAGCATTTT.

The gene calls are TRBV6-5 and TRBJ2-5; 7 bases map to TRBD1. This CDR3 has 14 residues. Germline CDR1 is MNHEY and CDR2 is SVGAGI. V lost 7 bases and J lost 8; bases outside the gene matches: 13. CDR3 region: CASTWTGPRDTQYF. CDR3 DNA: TGTGCCAGCACTTGGACAGGACCAAGAGATACCCAGTACTTC.

This chain uses TRBV25-1 with TRBJ1-1; D possibly corresponds to TRBD1 (5 bases). The CDR3 covers 15 residues. V lost 1 base, J lost 0 bases, and 9 bases lay in between. Looked up from germline, CDR1 is MGHDK and CDR2 is SYGVNS. CDR3 nucleotide sequence: TGTGCCAGCAGTGAATTCGGGGGGTTGAACACTGAAGCTTTCTTT. Encoded protein: CASSEFGGLNTEAFF.

The chain is built from TRBV30 and TRBJ1-6; no clear D. Germline lookup yields CDR1 GTSNPN and CDR2 SVGIG (reference sequence). The CDR3 covers 13 residues. CDR3 in amino acids: CAAWRPTYPPLHF. DNA of the CDR3: TGTGCAGCCTGGAGACCGACGTATCCTCCCCTCCACTTT.

This clone was seen a few times. The chain has TRBV5-1 and TRBJ1-2; no clear D. The V end was cut by 0 bases, the J end by 7 bases, with 10 bases between. The CDR3 length is 13 residues. Germline loops: CDR1 SGHRS, CDR2 YFSETQ. For the CDR3, the DNA is TGCGCCAGCAGCTTGGCGTTCCTCTCTGGCTACACCTTC. This translates into CASSLAFLSGYTF.

The chain links TRBV5-6 to TRBJ1-5, with 8 positions matching TRBD1. The CDR3 consists of 15 residues. Germline lookup yields CDR1 SGHDT and CDR2 YYEEEE. Trimming removed 1 base from V and 5 bases from J; junction bases left unmatched: 5. The CDR3 protein is CASSLRDRLYQPQHF. CDR3 nucleotide sequence: TGTGCCAGCAGCTTGCGGGACAGGCTTTATCAGCCCCAGCATTTT. Full variable domain (missing parts from reference TRBV5-6 and TRBJ1-5): DAGVTQSPTHLIKTRGQQVTLRCSPKSGHDTVSWYQQALGQGPQFIFQYYEEEERQRGNFPDRFSGHQFPNYSSELNVNALLLGDSALYLCASSLRDRLYQPQHFGDGTRLSIL.

The rearrangement links TRBV2 to TRBJ1-5; D not certain. This CDR3 spans 16 amino acids. Germline V gene data show CDR1 as SNHLY and CDR2 as FYNNEI. V lost 6 bases and J 0 bases, leaving 15 bases between the germline ends. The chain's CDR3 is CASRPWRADSNQPQHF. The CDR3 DNA is TGTGCCAGCAGGCCATGGAGGGCAGATAGCAATCAGCCCCAGCATTTT.

The chain uses TRBV4-1 and TRBJ2-7; 11 nucleotides match TRBD2. CDR3 length: 17 amino acids. J was trimmed by 3 bases and V by 1 base; bases with no gene match: 8. Per the germline V gene, CDR1 is MGHRA and CDR2 is YSYEKL. Written as DNA, the CDR3 is TGCGCCAGCAGCCAAGGGAGACTAGCGGGGCAGATCTACGAGCAGTACTTC. It is translated as CASSQGRLAGQIYEQYF.

The count of this clone is one. The rearrangement links TRBV7-9 to TRBJ1-1, with a tentative D call TRBD1 (5 bases). This CDR3 is 14 amino acids long. Trimming shortened V by 5 bases and J by 2 bases, and 12 bases separated the two germline ends. Germline CDR1 is SEHNR and CDR2 is FQNEAQ (reference sequence). CDR3 sequence: CASSNRQRNTEAFF. CDR3 bases: TGTGCCAGCAGCAACAGACAGAGAAACACTGAAGCTTTCTTT. Combining the CDR3 with reference TRBV7-9 and TRBJ1-1 gives the whole variable domain DTGVSQNPRHKITKRGQNVTFRCDPISEHNRLYWYRQTLGQGPEFLTYFQNEAQLEKSRLLSDRFSAERPKGSFSTLEIQRTEQGDSAMYLCASSNRQRNTEAFFGQGTRLTVV.

This rearrangement joins TRBV12-3 or TRBV12-4 to TRBJ2-7; D is perhaps TRBD1 (6 bases). The ends were cut back, 4 bases at V and 5 bases at J, with 12 bases in the middle. This CDR3 is 13 amino acids long. CDR3 region: CASSSPGDNEQYF. The CDR3 DNA reads as TGTGCCAGCAGTTCCCCAGGGGACAACGAGCAGTACTTC.

This clone has just one count. The rearrangement uses TRBV15 and TRBJ2-7; weak D call: TRBD2 (6 bases). CDR1 LNHNV and CDR2 YYDKDF come from the germline V gene (reference sequence). Trimming left V 0 bases short and J 5 bases short, with 17 bases between. The CDR3 extends over 16 amino acids. CDR3: CATSRDRRSGRHEQYF. As DNA, the CDR3 is TGTGCCACCAGCAGAGATCGTCGGTCCGGGAGACACGAGCAGTACTTC.

This clone was counted only a few times. V is TRBV12-3 or TRBV12-4 and J is TRBJ1-1; perhaps TRBD1 as D (6 bases). V was trimmed by 3 bases and J by 4 bases, leaving 9 bases between them. This CDR3 has 13 residues. Written as DNA, the CDR3 is TGTGCCAGCAGTTTCAGGGGCCTCACTGAAGCTTTCTTT. Protein sequence: CASSFRGLTEAFF.

The chain combines TRBV4-2 with TRBJ1-1; possibly TRBD1 for D (5 bases). The V gene's germline CDR1 is LGHNA and CDR2 YNFKEQ. With 6 bases removed from V and 1 base from J, the gap between germline ends came to 18 bases. There are 16 residues in the CDR3. The CDR3 loop reads CASRPDSSRWNTEAFF. CDR3 nucleotides: TGTGCCAGCAGACCAGACAGCAGCAGGTGGAACACTGAAGCTTTCTTT.

The chain joins TRBV28 to TRBJ2-3, with a possible D match to TRBD2 (5 bases). V was clipped by 3 bases and J by 3 bases, with 7 bases between them. Germline values: CDR1 MDHEN, CDR2 SYDVKM. This CDR3 comprises 13 residues. The CDR3 loop is CASSFPGTDTQYF. The CDR3 region has the DNA TGTGCCAGCAGTTTTCCGGGAACAGATACGCAGTATTTT. The entire variable domain, with the rest obtained from reference TRBV28 and TRBJ2-3, is as follows: DVKVTQSSRYLVKRTGEKVFLECVQDMDHENMFWYRQDPGLGLRLIYFSYDVKMKEKGDIPEGYSVSREKKERFSLILESASTNQTSMYLCASSFPGTDTQYFGPGTRLTVL.

This rearrangement joins TRBV5-1 to TRBJ1-1; the D gene is possibly TRBD1 (5 bases). Germline values: CDR1 SGHRS, CDR2 YFSETQ. V lost 0 bases and J lost 10, with 13 bases in between. The CDR3 is made up of 13 amino acids. The CDR3 sequence is CASSLGAGVGAFF. The CDR3, as DNA: TGCGCCAGCAGCTTGGGAGCGGGGGTTGGAGCTTTCTTT.

The J gene is TRBJ2-7, the V gene TRBV11-1; 9 bases fit TRBD1. Germline V gene sequence: CDR1 SGHAT, CDR2 FQDESV (reference sequence). CDR3 length: 14 amino acids. With V trimmed by 3 bases and J by 2 bases, 2 bases remained unmatched. The CDR3 nucleotides are TGTGCCAGCAGCTTGTGGACAGGGGCCTACGAGCAGTACTTC. Protein sequence: CASSLWTGAYEQYF.

In this sample, this clone turned up once. The genes are TRBV9 and TRBJ2-5, with 9 bases that match TRBD1. The germline gives CDR1 SGDLS, CDR2 YYNGEE. The trim removed 3 bases at V and 6 bases at J, leaving 9 bases unmatched. The CDR3 extends over 15 amino acids. The CDR3 DNA follows: TGTGCCAGCAGCGAGAGGGGACAGGGCAAACAGACCCAGTACTTC. This encodes CASSERGQGKQTQYF.

This clone was recorded once. The chain links TRBV2 to TRBJ2-3, with D possibly being TRBD1 (6 bases). From germline, CDR1 is SNHLY and CDR2 FYNNEI. V was cut by 6 bases and J by 0 bases, with 13 bases left in between. The CDR3 totals 15 residues. The CDR3 DNA sequence: TGTGCCAGCAGCGGACAGAAATCTAGCACAGATACGCAGTATTTT. It yields the protein CASSGQKSSTDTQYF.

This chain joins TRBV29-1 and TRBJ2-1, with 8 bases fitting TRBD1. CDR3 length: 13 residues. Trimming removed 7 bases from V and 2 bases from J; junction bases left unmatched: 4. CDR1 is SQVTM and CDR2 is ANQGSEA in the germline V gene. CDR3 DNA: TGCAGCGGGGAGACAGGGGCCTACAATGAGCAGTTCTTC. Translating it yields CSGETGAYNEQFF.